This TCR beta chain was observed in a study of beta chain features in type 1 diabetes. Study as a whole: Healthy donors, compared against patients, showed similar age, gender and cell yields. The study's findings and limits: Sequencing the cDNA could make cells with high TCR expression show up more than they should. Shortening of TCRB CDR3s, moderate but significant, appeared in all four CD4+ subsets of Type 1 diabetes patients.

The CDR3 covers 15 residues. V gave up 3 bases and J gave up 3 bases; unmatched junction bases: 5. Germline values: CDR1 SGDLS, CDR2 YYNGEE. Remarks on this clone: Its antigen is not known.

A heparinised blood draw that averaged around 0.12 L was obtained once from each donor. Investigators reverse transcribed all isolated RNA, so they sequenced expressed TCRB transcripts. An average roughly 3.5 million reads came from naive, central memory and regulatory T cell samples. Clones were read by immunoSEQ multiplex PCR, and TCRdb kept only the in-frame ones, dropping some. The sample records about 700,000 clones, around 15% being singletons. This sequence originates from a man between 18 and 35 years old with type 1 diabetes. The sample was naive CD4+ T cells from blood. This chain links TRBV9 with TRBJ1-2, with 10 bases fitting TRBD1. The CDR3 coding sequence is TGTGCCAGCAGCGGCCGGGACAGGGGCGACTATGGCTACACCTTC. Protein: CASSGRDRGDYGYTF.